Each of the 5 T cell receptor beta chains below was sequenced from the same sample in a study of CD8 T cells in Susac syndrome. Reverse transcription of about 0.5 to 1 ug RNA used random hexamers. TCRdb processed the immunoSEQ multiplex PCR reads anew with MiXCR; each CDR3 protein has one entry. The data show a few hundred thousand distinct CDR3 sequences, with 89% seen just once and 0.18% held by the top ten. The sample consisted of CD8+ T cells from PBMCs. The source of these receptors is a human donor with multiple sclerosis.

Note on this clonotype: The junction does not match germline at one end; this may be a read error. CDR3 sequence: CANSYLVTYEQYF. CDR3 DNA sequence: TGTGCCAACAGTTATCTGGTCACCTACGAGCAGTACTTC. The chain uses TRBV6-2 or TRBV6-3 and TRBJ2-7; D uncertain. The germline V gene encodes CDR1 MNHEY and CDR2 SVGEGT. This CDR3 region has 13 residues.

The rearrangement uses TRBV20-1 and TRBJ2-3; 13 bases are shared with TRBD2. Germline V lookup: CDR1 DFQATT, CDR2 SNEGSKA (reference sequence). V shed 0 bases and J 5 bases; nucleotides not matched to a gene: 5. This CDR3 spans 16 amino acids. CDR3 residues: CSARDQLAGGGDTQYF. CDR3 DNA: TGCAGTGCTAGAGATCAACTAGCGGGAGGGGGAGATACGCAGTATTTT.

The V call is TRBV7-9, the J call TRBJ2-7; D perhaps matches TRBD2 (5 bases). Trimming stripped 4 bases from V and 2 bases from J, with 21 bases between. This CDR3 contains 17 residues. Germline values: CDR1 SEHNR, CDR2 FQNEAQ (reference sequence). CDR3 coding DNA: TGTGCCAGCAGCTCGACACTAGTATCGTTGCCGGCCTACGAGCAGTACTTC. Encoded protein: CASSSTLVSLPAYEQYF.

With regard to this clonotype: One junction end disagrees with the germline gene, perhaps due to a read error. V usage is TRBV7-7 and J usage is TRBJ2-1; no reliable D call. The CDR3 extends over 13 amino acids. Germline V gives CDR1 SSHAT, CDR2 FNYEAQ (reference sequence). The CDR3 DNA sequence: TGTGCTAGCAGCCCGCAACTAACCAATGAGCAGTTCTTC. Amino acid sequence: CASSPQLTNEQFF.

This clonotype appeared once. The gene calls are TRBV4-1 and TRBJ2-2, with D hard to call. Trimming removed 0 bases at V and 4 bases at J, with 6 bases between. Germline V lookup: CDR1 MGHRA, CDR2 YSYEKL. CDR3 length: 14 amino acids. This chain's CDR3 is CASSQDRVTGELFF. CDR3 bases: TGCGCCAGCAGCCAAGATCGCGTCACCGGGGAGCTGTTTTTT.